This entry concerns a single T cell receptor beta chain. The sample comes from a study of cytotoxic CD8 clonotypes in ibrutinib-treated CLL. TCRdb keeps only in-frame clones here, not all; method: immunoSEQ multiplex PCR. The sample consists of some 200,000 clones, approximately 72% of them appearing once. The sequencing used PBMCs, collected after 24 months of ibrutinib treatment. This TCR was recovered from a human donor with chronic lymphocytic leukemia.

As DNA, the CDR3 is TGTGCCAGCAGCGACCGGACAGCCTACAATGAGCAGTTCTTC. Protein product: CASSDRTAYNEQFF. V and J are TRBV11-3 and TRBJ2-1; D perhaps matches TRBD1 (6 bases). Germline lookup yields CDR1 SGHNT and CDR2 YENEEA. The CDR3 loop spans 14 amino acids. V dropped 5 bases and J dropped 2 bases, with 10 bases sitting between them.